The 16 T cell receptor beta chains in this list originate from one sample, sequenced in a study of T-cell memory formation after mild COVID-19. One entry per CDR3 protein results from TCRdb running MiXCR on the 5' RACE reads. Of approximately 250,000 distinct CDR3 sequences in the sample, 15% to 20% were seen once. What was sequenced was PBMCs or a T cell subset sorted from them (not recorded which). These receptors were collected from a man between 18 and 35 years old who had mild COVID-19 (a few samples of this study predate the infection). Cell type and time point are not known.

The CDR3 region has the DNA TGTGCCAGCAGCGTAGCCAGCAACTACGAGCAGTACTTC. Its translation is CASSVASNYEQYF. The chain joins TRBV9 to TRBJ2-7, with D unresolved. V was shortened by 0 bases and J by 3 bases, with 7 bases between the two germline ends. This CDR3 spans 13 amino acids. The V gene's germline CDR1 is SGDLS and CDR2 YYNGEE.

The chain couples TRBV7-2 to TRBJ1-3; 11 bases are a match to TRBD1. Germline values: CDR1 SGHTA, CDR2 FQGNSA. V was clipped by 4 bases and J by 2 bases; unmatched bases: 4. The CDR3 runs 16 residues. The CDR3: CASSYWDRGTGNTIYF. The CDR3 DNA is TGTGCCAGCAGCTACTGGGACAGGGGGACTGGAAACACCATATATTTT.

This clonotype was observed many times. The chain joins TRBV7-7 to TRBJ2-7; TRBD1 matches 10 bases. This CDR3 has 15 amino acids. The V segment lost 6 bases and the J segment 6 bases; nucleotides outside the gene matches: 11. The germline V gene has CDR1 SSHAT and CDR2 FNYEAQ (reference sequence). CDR3: CASSQTGGATSEQYF. In DNA, the CDR3 is TGTGCCAGCAGTCAGACAGGGGGCGCGACCAGCGAGCAGTACTTC.

The V gene is TRBV15, the J gene TRBJ1-4; D gene unclear. The CDR3 loop spans 13 amino acids. V was shortened by 4 bases and J by 7 bases, with 10 bases between the two germline ends. Germline CDR1 reads LNHNV; CDR2 reads YYDKDF (reference sequence). This chain's CDR3 is CATSTWEGEKLFF. The CDR3 DNA reads TGTGCCACCAGCACCTGGGAGGGTGAAAAACTGTTTTTT.

This chain uses TRBV4-2 with TRBJ2-1, with TRBD2 matching 9 bases. The CDR3 is 17 residues long. The germline gives CDR1 LGHNA, CDR2 YNFKEQ. V dropped 4 bases and J dropped 7; count of bases not matched to a gene: 14. The DNA of the CDR3 is TGTGCCAGCAGCCCATGGGTGCGGGGGGGCCCGGGGAATGAGCAGTTCTTC. As protein: CASSPWVRGGPGNEQFF.

This clonotype has just a few counts. The CDR3, as DNA: TGTGCCAGCAGCTTAGGTGGGACAGGGTCCAATGAGCAGTTCTTC. It yields the protein CASSLGGTGSNEQFF. The chain recombines TRBV11-3 with TRBJ2-1, with TRBD1 matching over 9 bases. The CDR3 extends over 15 amino acids. V was pared by 1 base and J by 6 bases, with 4 bases of the junction left unmatched. Germline V gene sequence: CDR1 SGHNT, CDR2 YENEEA.

The rearrangement joins TRBV7-2 to TRBJ1-6; 8 nucleotides align to TRBD1. Germline V gene data show CDR1 as SGHTA and CDR2 as FQGNSA. This CDR3 comprises 18 residues. Germline trimming cut 3 bases from V and 9 bases from J; bases unmatched to any gene: 16. The CDR3 DNA reads as TGTGCCAGCAGCTTTGGAGGGACAGGCCCCCCTCGGGGTTCACCCCTCCACTTT. Translation gives CASSFGGTGPPRGSPLHF.

This clonotype has a handful of counts. This chain uses TRBV20-1 with TRBJ2-5; 8 positions agree with TRBD1. This CDR3 has 14 amino acids. The germline CDR1 and CDR2 sequences are DFQATT and SNEGSKA (reference sequence). V was clipped by 5 bases and J by 1 base; unmatched bases: 6. CDR3 in DNA: TGCAGTGCTGGAAGAACAGGGGGCCAAGAGACCCAGTACTTC. This codes for CSAGRTGGQETQYF.

The chain employs TRBV5-5 and TRBJ2-6; D is undetermined. Trimming shortened V by 1 base and J by 4 bases, and 9 bases separated the two germline ends. This CDR3 has 15 amino acids. Germline CDR1 and CDR2: SGHKS and YYEKEE (reference sequence). Here the CDR3 DNA reads TGTGCCAGCAGCTTGACAGTCTCGGGGGCCAACGTCCTGACTTTC. Translated: CASSLTVSGANVLTF. Full variable domain (rest looked up from reference TRBV5-5 and TRBJ2-6): DAGVTQSPTHLIKTRGQQVTLRCSPISGHKSVSWYQQVLGQGPQFIFQYYEKEERGRGNFPDRFSARQFPNYSSELNVNALLLGDSALYLCASSLTVSGANVLTFGAGSRLTVL.

Ten or more counts support this clonotype. This chain connects TRBV5-1 to TRBJ2-7, with D possibly matching TRBD2 (5 bases). V was shortened by 1 base and J by 4 bases, with 12 bases between the two germline ends. This CDR3 is 14 amino acids long. CDR1 SGHRS and CDR2 YFSETQ come from the germline V gene. CDR3 protein: CASSLSWPGYEQYF. The CDR3 coding sequence is TGCGCCAGCAGCTTGAGTTGGCCGGGGTACGAGCAGTACTTC.

The V call is TRBV4-1, the J call TRBJ2-2; TRBD1 aligns across 7 bases. The germline gives CDR1 MGHRA, CDR2 YSYEKL. V shed 3 bases, J shed 6 bases, and the junction held 4 bases outside the gene matches. This CDR3 contains 14 residues. CDR3 region: CASSQWTGPGELFF. The CDR3 region has the DNA TGCGCCAGCAGCCAGTGGACAGGCCCCGGGGAGCTGTTTTTT.

This CDR3 is CASSARQGADNSPLHF. The CDR3 nucleotides are TGTGCCAGCAGTGCTCGACAGGGGGCGGATAATTCACCCCTCCACTTT. The chain recombines TRBV2 with TRBJ1-6; 10 bases fit TRBD1. This CDR3 region has 16 residues. The junction had 5 bases not matched to a gene; V was cut back by 4 bases and J by 5 bases. Germline CDR1 SNHLY, CDR2 FYNNEI. Looking up the rest from reference TRBV2 and TRBJ1-6 gives the full variable domain: EPEVTQTPSHQVTQMGQEVILRCVPISNHLYFYWYRQILGQKVEFLVSFYNNEISEKSEIFDDQFSVERPDGSNFTLKIRSTKLEDSAMYFCASSARQGADNSPLHFGNGTRLTVT.

This clonotype was observed a handful of times. The chain joins TRBV14 to TRBJ2-7; D remains unclear. The V end was cut by 4 bases, the J end by 0 bases, with 7 bases between. From germline, CDR1 is SGHDN and CDR2 FVKESK. This CDR3 has 13 residues. The CDR3 DNA sequence: TGTGCCAGCAGCCCGCAGGACTCCTACGAGCAGTACTTC. This gives the protein CASSPQDSYEQYF.

This chain uses TRBV7-2 with TRBJ2-1; 7 bases fit TRBD2. The CDR3 has 17 amino acids. The V gene's germline CDR1 is SGHTA and CDR2 FQGNSA. J was trimmed by 5 bases and V by 1 base; bases with no gene match: 11. In DNA, the CDR3 is TGTGCCAGCAGCTTAGAGGCCCGCGGGGGACCCAACAATGAGCAGTTCTTC. Protein sequence: CASSLEARGGPNNEQFF.

This clonotype has more than one count but fewer than ten. V is TRBV7-9 and J is TRBJ2-3; D is possibly TRBD1 (5 bases). Trimming stripped 2 bases from V and 3 bases from J, with 12 bases between. CDR1 and CDR2 from the germline V gene are SEHNR and FQNEAQ (reference sequence). The CDR3 is made up of 15 amino acids. CDR3 residues: CASSLQGWVTDTQYF. CDR3 nucleotide sequence: TGTGCCAGCAGCTTACAGGGATGGGTTACAGATACGCAGTATTTT.

The chain carries TRBV6-4 and TRBJ1-5; D might be TRBD1 (6 bases). The V gene's germline CDR1 is MRHNA and CDR2 SNTAGT. V was pared by 6 bases and J by 3 bases, with 12 bases between. This CDR3 region has 14 residues. The CDR3 DNA reads as TGTGCCAGCAGAACAGGGCACCCCAATCAGCCCCAGCATTTT. Its protein product is CASRTGHPNQPQHF.